This paragraph covers one TCR beta chain sequence. The sample is drawn from a study of blood T cell repertoires in COVID-19. V was clipped by 9 bases and J by 0 bases, with 18 bases between them. Germline V gene lookup returns CDR1 LNHDA and CDR2 SQIVND (reference sequence). This CDR3 region has 16 residues. Sequencing was performed with immunoSEQ multiplex PCR; in TCRdb, only in-frame clones are kept and a portion is missing. Found here are 200,000 to 250,000 clones, roughly four fifths of them singletons; the top ten hold roughly 7.6%. Patients from Seattle were sampled longitudinally, starting during active infection.

The chain has TRBV19 and TRBJ1-3; D is possibly TRBD1 (6 bases). This clonotype originated in a woman of 80 years or more with COVID-19, enrolled during active disease. Sequencing was performed on peripheral blood. The CDR3 DNA reads as TGTGCCAGCCTACCTGGGGGCCAACTCTCTGGAAACACCATATATTTT. Translating gives CASLPGGQLSGNTIYF.